The sequence of this T cell receptor beta chain was determined in a study of CDR3 diversity in severe acne. Germline values: CDR1 SQVTM, CDR2 ANQGSEA. With 3 bases clipped from V and 4 bases from J, the junction kept 6 bases outside the gene matches. This CDR3 spans 15 amino acids. This clonotype was observed a single time. MiXCR was run by TCRdb on the PCR reads, yielding one entry per CDR3 protein. The sample includes fewer than 90,000 distinct CDR3 sequences, roughly 49% of them seen just once. Input material: blood. This receptor was identified in a male donor with severe acne vulgaris. The gene calls are TRBV29-1 and TRBJ2-2, with 9 bases fitting TRBD1. CDR3 nucleotide sequence: TGCAGCGTTGAGGAGGGACAGGGATTCACCGGGGAGCTGTTTTTT. This sequence encodes CSVEEGQGFTGELFF.